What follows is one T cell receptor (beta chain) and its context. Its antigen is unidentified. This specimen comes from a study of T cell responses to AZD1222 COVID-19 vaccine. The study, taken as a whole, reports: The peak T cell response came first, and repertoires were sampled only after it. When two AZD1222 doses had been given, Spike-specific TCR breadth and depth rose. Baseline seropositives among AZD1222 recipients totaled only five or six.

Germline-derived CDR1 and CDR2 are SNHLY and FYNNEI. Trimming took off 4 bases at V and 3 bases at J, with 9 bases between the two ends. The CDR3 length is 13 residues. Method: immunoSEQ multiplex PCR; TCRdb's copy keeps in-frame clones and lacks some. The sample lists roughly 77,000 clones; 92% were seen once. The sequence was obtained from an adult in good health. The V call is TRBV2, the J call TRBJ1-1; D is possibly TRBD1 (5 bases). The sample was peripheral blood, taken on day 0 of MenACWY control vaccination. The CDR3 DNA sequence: TGTGCCAGCAGTGCCCAGGGCCACACTGAAGCTTTCTTT. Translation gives CASSAQGHTEAFF.